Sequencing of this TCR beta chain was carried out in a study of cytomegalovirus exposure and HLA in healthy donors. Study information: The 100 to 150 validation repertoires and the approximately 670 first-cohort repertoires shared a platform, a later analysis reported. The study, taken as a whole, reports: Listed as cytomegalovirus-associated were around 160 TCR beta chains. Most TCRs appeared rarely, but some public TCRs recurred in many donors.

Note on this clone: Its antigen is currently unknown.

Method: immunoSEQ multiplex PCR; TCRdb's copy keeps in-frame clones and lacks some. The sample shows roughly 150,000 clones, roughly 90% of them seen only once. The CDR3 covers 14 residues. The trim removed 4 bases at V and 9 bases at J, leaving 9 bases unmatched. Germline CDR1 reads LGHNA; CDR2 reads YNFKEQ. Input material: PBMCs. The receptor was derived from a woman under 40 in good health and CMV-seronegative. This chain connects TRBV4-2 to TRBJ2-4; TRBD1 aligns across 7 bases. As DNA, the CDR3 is TGTGCCAGCAGCCGTGACAGGGTTTTAAGCATTCAGTACTTC. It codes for CASSRDRVLSIQYF.